This T cell receptor beta chain was observed in a study of early T cells in non-severe SARS-CoV-2 infection (dated by TCRdb to about 2021). Regarding the complete study: Bulk RNA from unsorted whole blood was used for TCR sequencing, so alpha and beta chains could not be paired. Study-wide conclusions, independent of this receptor: VDJdb matching was skewed toward anti-spike CD8 responses and likely underestimated virus-specific expansions by missing private and CD4 specificities.

Libraries were constructed by 5' RACE. The run used a NextSeq 500. In the TCR library protocol, unique molecular identifiers were attached to individual cDNA molecules to correct for PCR bias and sequencing error. Both TCR alpha and beta chains were sequenced, and tight co-correlation was observed between alpha and beta sequence abundances in each sample. For the original study's pipeline: V gene, J gene and CDR3 annotation of TCR sequences was performed with Decombinator V4. Expanded TCRs were defined as changing significantly between any two time points under a Poisson model with p below 0.0001. TCR abundances were normalised to the total number of TCRs sequenced per sample and were expressed as counts per million. MAIT TCRs were defined by TRAV1-2 paired with TRAJ12, TRAJ20 or TRAJ33, and iNKT TCRs by TRAV10 paired with TRAJ18. VDJdb, accessed 1 November 2021, was searched for CMV, EBV and SARS-CoV-2 annotated TCRs, excluding TCRs annotated for multiple antigens. In-frame beta chains were kept once TCRdb had trimmed the public reads at Q25 with fastp and called clones with MiXCR. Rows matching on CDR3 protein sequence are summarized as one entry with the most common DNA and genes. The authors' filters were not applied to this entry. Recorded for this sample are some 71,000 distinct CDR3 sequences; over 10% of them occurred a single time. The ten largest clones capture 5% to 7% of the sample.

Looking up the germline V gene yields CDR1 SGHTA and CDR2 FQGNSA. The CDR3 spans 12 residues, from the cysteine through the phenylalanine. Only the CDR3 region is kept as DNA, spanning 36 bases read in frame from base 1. V was cut back by 0 bases and J by 4 bases, leaving a gap of 2 bases between them. Turning to this clonotype: Its antigen is still unknown. Base qualities were left out, and no much larger clone turns up one base away.

The study was a case-control design nested within a healthcare worker cohort in London, UK, with weekly nasopharyngeal swab PCR tests and blood sampling. Between 23 and 31 March 2020, the week of the UK lockdown, healthcare workers were enrolled and then followed up weekly for as long as 16 weeks. The V gene is TRBV7-2 and the J gene is TRBJ2-3; the D gene remains uncertain. The sample was whole blood, taken at baseline. The source is an adult who was a healthcare worker with PCR-confirmed SARS-CoV-2 infection or an uninfected control (not recorded which). CDR3 reads: CASSLAADTQYF. The DNA reads as follows: TGTGCCAGCAGCTTAGCGGCAGATACGCAGTATTTT.